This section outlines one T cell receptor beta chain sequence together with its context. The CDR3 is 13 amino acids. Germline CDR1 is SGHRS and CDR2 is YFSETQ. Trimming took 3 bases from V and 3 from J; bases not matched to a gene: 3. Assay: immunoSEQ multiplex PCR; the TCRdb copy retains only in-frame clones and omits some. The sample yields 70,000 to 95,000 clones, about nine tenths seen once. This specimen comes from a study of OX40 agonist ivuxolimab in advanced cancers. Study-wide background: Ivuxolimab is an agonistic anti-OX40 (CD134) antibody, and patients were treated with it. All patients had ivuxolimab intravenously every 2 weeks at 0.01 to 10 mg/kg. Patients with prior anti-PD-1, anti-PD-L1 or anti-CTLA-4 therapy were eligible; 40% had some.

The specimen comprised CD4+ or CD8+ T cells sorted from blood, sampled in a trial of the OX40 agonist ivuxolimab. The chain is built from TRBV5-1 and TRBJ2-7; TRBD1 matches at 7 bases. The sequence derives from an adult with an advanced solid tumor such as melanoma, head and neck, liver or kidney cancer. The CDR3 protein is CASSSGQHYEQYF. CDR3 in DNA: TGCGCCAGCAGCTCGGGACAGCACTACGAGCAGTACTTC.